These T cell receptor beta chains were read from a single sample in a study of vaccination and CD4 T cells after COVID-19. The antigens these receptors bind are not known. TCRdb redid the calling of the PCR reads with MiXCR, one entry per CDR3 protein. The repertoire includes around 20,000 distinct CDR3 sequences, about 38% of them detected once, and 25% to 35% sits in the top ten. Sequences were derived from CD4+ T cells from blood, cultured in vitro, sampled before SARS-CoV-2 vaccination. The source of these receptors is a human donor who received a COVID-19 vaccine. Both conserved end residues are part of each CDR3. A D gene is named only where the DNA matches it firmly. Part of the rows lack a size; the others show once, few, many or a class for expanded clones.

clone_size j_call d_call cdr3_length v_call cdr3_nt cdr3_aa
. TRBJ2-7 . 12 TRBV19 TGTGCCAGTACTGGACACAGATACGAGCAGTACTTC CASTGHRYEQYF
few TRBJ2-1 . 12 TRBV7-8 TGTGCCAGCAGCTTAGTGGACAATGAGCAGTTCTTC CASSLVDNEQFF
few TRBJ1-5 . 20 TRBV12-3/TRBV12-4 TGTGCCAGCAGTTTAAGGACTGAATGGGGGAGCCGGGGCAGGGATCAGCCCCAGCATTTT CASSLRTEWGSRGRDQPQHF
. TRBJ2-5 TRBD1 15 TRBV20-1 TGCAGTGCTTTTACCGGGACAGGGAGCCGAGAGACCCAGTACTTC CSAFTGTGSRETQYF
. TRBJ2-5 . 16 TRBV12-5 TGTGCTAGTGGTTTGGTATACTCGGATAAAGAGGAGACCCAGTACTTC CASGLVYSDKEETQYF
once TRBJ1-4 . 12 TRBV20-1 TGCAGTGTCTGGGGCGGGCGCGAAAAACTGTTTTTT CSVWGGREKLFF
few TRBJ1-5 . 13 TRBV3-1 TGTGCCAGCAGTCCCGGGTGGGACGCGCCCCAGCATTTT CASSPGWDAPQHF
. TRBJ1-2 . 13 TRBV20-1 TGCAGTGCTCCTTGGACGGCTGCGTCTGGCTACACCTTC CSAPWTAASGYTF
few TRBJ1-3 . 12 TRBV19 TGTGCCAGTAGCGCAGACAGAGACACCATATATTTT CASSADRDTIYF
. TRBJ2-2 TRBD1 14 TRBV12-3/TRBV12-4 TGTGCCAGCAGTCCCGGGACAGGGCCCGGGGAGCTGTTTTTT CASSPGTGPGELFF
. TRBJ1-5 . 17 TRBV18 TGTGCCAGCTCACCAGTGGGAGGGACCCGGAGCAATCAGCCCCAGCATTTT CASSPVGGTRSNQPQHF
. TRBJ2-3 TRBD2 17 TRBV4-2 TGTGCCAGCAGCCAGGCCCCCGGGGGGGCCGCTCCAGATACGCAGTATTTT CASSQAPGGAAPDTQYF
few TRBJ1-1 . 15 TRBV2 TGTGCCAGCAGTGCTTCGGATTTAGGGAACACTGAAGCTTTCTTT CASSASDLGNTEAFF
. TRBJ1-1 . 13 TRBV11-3 TGTGCCAGCAGCTTTGAGGTGAACACTGAGGCTTTCTTT CASSFEVNTEAFF
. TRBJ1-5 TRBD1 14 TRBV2 TGTGCCAGCAGTCGACAGGGACCAGGGCAGCCCCAGCATTTT CASSRQGPGQPQHF
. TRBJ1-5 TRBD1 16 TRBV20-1 TGCAGTGCTAGGAAGAGTTCAGGGGGCATGGGTCAGCCCCAGCATTTT CSARKSSGGMGQPQHF
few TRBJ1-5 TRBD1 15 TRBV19 TGTGCCAGTAGTCGAACAGGGGGCGTCAATCAGCCCCAGCATTTT CASSRTGGVNQPQHF
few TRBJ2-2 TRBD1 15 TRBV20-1 TGCAGTGCTCGAACAGGGGATTCGAACACCGGGGAGCTGTTTTTT CSARTGDSNTGELFF
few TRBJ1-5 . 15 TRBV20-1 TGCAGTGCTAGGGGCAGACAATCTAGCAATCAGCCCCAGCATTTT CSARGRQSSNQPQHF
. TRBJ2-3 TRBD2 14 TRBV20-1 TGCAGTGCTTTCGAGCGGGGGGCGACAGATACGCAGTATTTT CSAFERGATDTQYF
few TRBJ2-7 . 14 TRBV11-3 TGTGCCAGCAGCTTAGGATCAGAATACTACGAGCAGTACTTC CASSLGSEYYEQYF
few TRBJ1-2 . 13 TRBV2 TGTGCCAGCAGTTCAATCTCTAACTATGGCTACACCTTC CASSSISNYGYTF
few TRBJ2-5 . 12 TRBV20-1 TGCAGTGCTAGTCTTGGGGGTGAGACCCAGTACTTC CSASLGGETQYF
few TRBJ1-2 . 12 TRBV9 TGTGCCAGCAGGAGATGGGACTATGGCTACACCTTC CASRRWDYGYTF
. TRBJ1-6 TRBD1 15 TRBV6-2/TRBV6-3 TGTGCCAGCAGTTACTCTCGGACAGGCAATTCACCCCTCCACTTT CASSYSRTGNSPLHF
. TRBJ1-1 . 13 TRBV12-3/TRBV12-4 TGTGCCAGCAGTCCAGGGGATGGTTCCTCAGCTTTCTTT CASSPGDGSSAFF
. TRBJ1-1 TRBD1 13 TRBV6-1 TGTGCCAGCAGTGTACAGGGGCACACTGAAGCTTTCTTT CASSVQGHTEAFF
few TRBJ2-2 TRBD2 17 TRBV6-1 TGTGCCAGCAGTGGTAGCGGGGGACTCACGAACACCGGGGAGCTGTTTTTT CASSGSGGLTNTGELFF
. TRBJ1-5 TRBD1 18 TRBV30 TGTGCCTGGTCCCCCAGGGGGGGCCGAATCGCAAGCAATCAGCCCCAGCATTTT CAWSPRGGRIASNQPQHF
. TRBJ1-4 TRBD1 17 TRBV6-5 TGTGCCAGCAGTTACCGTTACAGGGGAGAGGGGAATGAAAGACTGTTTTTT CASSYRYRGEGNERLFF
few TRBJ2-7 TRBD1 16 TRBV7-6 TGTGCCAGCAGCTTAAAACCGGGACAGGGGCCCTACGAGCAGTACTTC CASSLKPGQGPYEQYF
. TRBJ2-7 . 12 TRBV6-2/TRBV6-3 TGTGCCAGCAGTCTGGGGGGTTACGAGCAGTACTTC CASSLGGYEQYF
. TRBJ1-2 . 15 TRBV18 TGTGCCAGCTCACCACCGTCAGGGGCCGGCTATGGCTACACCTTC CASSPPSGAGYGYTF
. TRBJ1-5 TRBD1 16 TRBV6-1 TGTGCCAGCAGCAGATCACAGGGGGAGGGAATTCAGCCCCAGCATTTT CASSRSQGEGIQPQHF
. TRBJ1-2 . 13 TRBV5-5 TGTGCCAGCAGCTTGCGGAGTCTTGATGGCTACACCTTC CASSLRSLDGYTF
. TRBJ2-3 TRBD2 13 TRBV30 TGTGCCGGTACTAGCGGGGGTGCAGATACGCAGTATTTT CAGTSGGADTQYF
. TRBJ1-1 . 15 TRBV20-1 TGCAGTGCTAGAGCTCCACAGGGTAAGAACACTGAAGCTTTCTTT CSARAPQGKNTEAFF
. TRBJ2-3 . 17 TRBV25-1 TGTGCCAGCAGTGGGAGGAGGGACAGACTTAGCACAGATACGCAGTATTTT CASSGRRDRLSTDTQYF
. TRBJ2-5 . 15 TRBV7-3 TGTGCCAGCAGCTTACAGCCAGGAAAGGGGGAGACCCAGTACTTC CASSLQPGKGETQYF
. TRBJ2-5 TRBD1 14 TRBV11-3 TGTGCCAGCAGCCTGGGACAGAACCAAGAGACCCAGTACTTC CASSLGQNQETQYF
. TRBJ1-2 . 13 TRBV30 TGTGCCTGGCGACACGACAGGAACTATGGCTACACCTTC CAWRHDRNYGYTF
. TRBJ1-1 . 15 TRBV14 TGTGCCAGCAGTCCACGACAGACCAGCGACACTGAAGCTTTCTTT CASSPRQTSDTEAFF
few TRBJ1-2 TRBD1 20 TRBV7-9 TGTGCCAGCAGCTTAGTCACTCAACAGGGGGGGTCTGCGGCTAACTATGGCTACACCTTC CASSLVTQQGGSAANYGYTF
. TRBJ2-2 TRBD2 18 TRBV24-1 TGTGCCACCAGTGAACTGACTAGCGGGGGGGCCCTCGGCGGGGAGCTGTTTTTT CATSELTSGGALGGELFF
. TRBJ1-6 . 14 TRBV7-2 TGTGCCAGCAGCTTAGAGTTGGGGAATTCACCCCTCCACTTT CASSLELGNSPLHF
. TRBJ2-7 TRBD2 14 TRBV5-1 TGCGCCAGCAGCTTGACTAGCGGGGGCTACGAGCAGTACTTC CASSLTSGGYEQYF
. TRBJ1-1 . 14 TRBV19 TGTGCCAGCGAGAAACAGGGCCAGAACACTGAAGCTTTCTTT CASEKQGQNTEAFF
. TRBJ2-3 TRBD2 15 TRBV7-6 TGTGCCAGCAGCAATAGCGGGGGCCGCACAGATACGCAGTATTTT CASSNSGGRTDTQYF
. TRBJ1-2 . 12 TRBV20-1 TGCAGTGCTAGAGAAGGGAACTATGGCTACACCTTC CSAREGNYGYTF
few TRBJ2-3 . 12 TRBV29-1 TGCAGCGTCCAATACAGGGAAGATACGCAGTATTTT CSVQYREDTQYF
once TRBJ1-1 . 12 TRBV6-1 TGTGCCAGCAGTGTTACGAACACTGGAGCTTTCTTT CASSVTNTGAFF
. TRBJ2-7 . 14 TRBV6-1 TGTGCCAGCAGAGGTCACTCCGGGGCCTACGAGCAGTACTTC CASRGHSGAYEQYF
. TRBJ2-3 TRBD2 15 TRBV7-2 TGTGCCAGCAGCTTAATGGGACTAGAAACAGATACGCAGTATTTT CASSLMGLETDTQYF
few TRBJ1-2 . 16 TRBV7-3 TGTGCCAGCGGGGGGGGCCCCGGACAGCTTAACTATGGCTACACCTTC CASGGGPGQLNYGYTF
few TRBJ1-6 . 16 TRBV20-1 TGCAGTGCTAGAGATGTACAGGCCAGCCATAATTCACCCCTCCACTTT CSARDVQASHNSPLHF